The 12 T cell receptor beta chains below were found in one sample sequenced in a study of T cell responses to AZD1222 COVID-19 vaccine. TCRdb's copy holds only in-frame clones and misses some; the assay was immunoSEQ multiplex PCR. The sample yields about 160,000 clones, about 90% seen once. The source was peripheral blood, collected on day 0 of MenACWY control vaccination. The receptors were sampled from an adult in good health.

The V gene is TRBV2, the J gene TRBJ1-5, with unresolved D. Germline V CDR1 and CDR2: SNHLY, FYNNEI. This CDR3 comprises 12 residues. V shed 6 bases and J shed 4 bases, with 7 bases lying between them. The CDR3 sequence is CASRKDNQPQHF. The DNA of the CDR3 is TGTGCCAGCAGGAAGGATAATCAGCCCCAGCATTTT.

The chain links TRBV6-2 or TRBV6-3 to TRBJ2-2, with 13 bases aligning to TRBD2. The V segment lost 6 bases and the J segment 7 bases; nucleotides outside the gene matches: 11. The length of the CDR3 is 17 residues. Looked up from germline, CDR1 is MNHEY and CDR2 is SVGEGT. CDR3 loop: CASSNRTSGRYVGELFF. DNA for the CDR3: TGTGCCAGCAGCAACCGGACTAGCGGGAGATATGTCGGGGAGCTGTTTTTT.

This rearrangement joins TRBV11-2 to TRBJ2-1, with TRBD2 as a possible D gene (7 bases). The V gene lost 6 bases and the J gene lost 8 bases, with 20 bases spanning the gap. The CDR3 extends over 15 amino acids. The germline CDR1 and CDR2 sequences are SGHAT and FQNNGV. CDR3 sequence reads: CASSNRGEGRDEQFF. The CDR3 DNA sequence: TGTGCCAGCAGTAATAGGGGGGAGGGCCGCGATGAGCAGTTCTTC.

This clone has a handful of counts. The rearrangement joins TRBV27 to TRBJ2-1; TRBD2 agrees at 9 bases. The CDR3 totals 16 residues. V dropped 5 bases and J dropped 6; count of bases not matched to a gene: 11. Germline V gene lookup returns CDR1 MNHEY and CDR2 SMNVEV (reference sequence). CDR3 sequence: CASSPSRGRAFNEQFF. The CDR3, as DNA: TGTGCCAGCAGTCCCTCTCGCGGGAGGGCGTTCAATGAGCAGTTCTTC.

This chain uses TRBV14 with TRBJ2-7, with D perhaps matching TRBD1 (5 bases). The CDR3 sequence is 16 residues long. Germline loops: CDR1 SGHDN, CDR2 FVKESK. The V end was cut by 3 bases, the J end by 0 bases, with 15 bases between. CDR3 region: CASSQLRALSSYEQYF. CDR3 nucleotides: TGTGCCAGCAGCCAGCTCAGGGCTCTAAGCTCCTACGAGCAGTACTTC.

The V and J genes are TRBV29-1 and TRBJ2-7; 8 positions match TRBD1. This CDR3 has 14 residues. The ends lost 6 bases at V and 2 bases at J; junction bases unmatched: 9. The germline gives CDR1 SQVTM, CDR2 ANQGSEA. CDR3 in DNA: TGCAGCGTCGTAATACAGGGGGTTCCCTACGAGCAGTACTTC. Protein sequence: CSVVIQGVPYEQYF.

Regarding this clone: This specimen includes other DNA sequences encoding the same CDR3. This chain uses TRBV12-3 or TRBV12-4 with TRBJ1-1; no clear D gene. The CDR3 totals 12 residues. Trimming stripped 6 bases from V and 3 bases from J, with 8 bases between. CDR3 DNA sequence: TGTGCCAGCAGCCTTAGGGACACTGAAGCTTTCTTT. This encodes CASSLRDTEAFF.

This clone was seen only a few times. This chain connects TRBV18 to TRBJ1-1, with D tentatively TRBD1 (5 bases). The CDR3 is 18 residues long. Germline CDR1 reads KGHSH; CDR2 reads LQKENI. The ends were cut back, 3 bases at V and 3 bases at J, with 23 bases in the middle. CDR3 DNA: TGTGCCAGCTCACCCCTATCGAGGAACGGGGCAGAGGACACTGAAGCTTTCTTT. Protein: CASSPLSRNGAEDTEAFF.

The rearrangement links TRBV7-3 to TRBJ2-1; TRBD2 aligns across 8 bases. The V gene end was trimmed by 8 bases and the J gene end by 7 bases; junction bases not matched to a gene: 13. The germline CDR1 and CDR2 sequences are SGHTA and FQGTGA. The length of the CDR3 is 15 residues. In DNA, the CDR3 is TGTGCCAGCGGTCCTAACAGCGGGAGCTCTAATGAGCAGTTCTTC. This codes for CASGPNSGSSNEQFF. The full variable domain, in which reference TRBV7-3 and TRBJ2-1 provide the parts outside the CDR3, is GAGVSQTPSNKVTEKGKYVELRCDPISGHTALYWYRQSLGQGPEFLIYFQGTGAADDSGLPNDRFFAVRPEGSVSTLKIQRTERGDSAVYLCASGPNSGSSNEQFFGPGTRLTVL.

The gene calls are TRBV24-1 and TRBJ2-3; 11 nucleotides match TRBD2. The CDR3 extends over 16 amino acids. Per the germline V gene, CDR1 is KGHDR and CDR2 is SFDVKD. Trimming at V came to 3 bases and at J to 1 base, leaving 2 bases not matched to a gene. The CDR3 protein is CATSDVSGRGTDTQYF. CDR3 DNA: TGTGCCACCAGTGATGTTAGCGGGAGGGGCACAGATACGCAGTATTTT.

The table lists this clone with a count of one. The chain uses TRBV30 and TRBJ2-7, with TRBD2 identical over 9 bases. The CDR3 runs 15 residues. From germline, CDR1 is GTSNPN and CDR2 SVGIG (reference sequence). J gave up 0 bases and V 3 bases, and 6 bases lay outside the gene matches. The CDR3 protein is CAWRRLADYSYEQYF. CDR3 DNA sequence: TGTGCCTGGAGGAGACTAGCGGATTACTCCTACGAGCAGTACTTC.

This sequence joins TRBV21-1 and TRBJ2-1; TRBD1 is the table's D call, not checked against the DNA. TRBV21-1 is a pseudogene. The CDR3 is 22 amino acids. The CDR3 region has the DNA TGTGCCAGCAGCAAGTTCCTCCGGGACAGGGGGCTGAAGAGCGTTTTATACAATGAGCAGTTCTTC. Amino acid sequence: CASSKFLRDRGLKSVLYNEQFF.